The TCR beta chain described here comes from a study of T-cell reconstitution after alpha-beta-depleted transplantation in children. V dropped 3 bases and J dropped 9; count of bases not matched to a gene: 11. The germline gives CDR1 LGHNA, CDR2 YNFKEQ. This CDR3 is built from 17 residues. This clonotype was found many times. Library preparation (for TCRbeta) was performed with unique molecular identifiers. Using its own MiXCR run on the PCR reads, TCRdb lists one record per CDR3 protein. The sample comprises around 200,000 distinct CDR3 sequences, more than 6.5% of which are singletons, and around 2.7% rests with the top ten.

The sequencing here drew on PBMCs from the stem cell graft donor, taken from the stem cell graft. The TCR sequence derives from a human donor who donated a stem cell graft to a child with Wiskott-Aldrich syndrome. V and J are TRBV4-2 and TRBJ2-1; 13 positions agree with TRBD2. The CDR3 reads CASSHTGTSGNAGEQFF. The CDR3 DNA reads TGTGCCAGCAGCCACACCGGGACTAGCGGGAATGCCGGTGAGCAGTTCTTC.